This T cell receptor (beta chain) was retrieved from a study of cytomegalovirus exposure and HLA in healthy donors. Study background: The same platform was used for the 100 to 150 validation repertoires and the roughly 720 first-cohort repertoires, a later analysis reported.

This clone turned up a few times. What it binds is not known. Study outcomes and limitations: The dataset shows that most TCR sequences were rare, while some public TCRs occurred in many donors.

The assay was immunoSEQ multiplex PCR, and TCRdb's table has in-frame clones only and misses some. The profile shows fewer than 400,000 clones, roughly 87% of them singletons. The length of the CDR3 is 14 residues. V lost 0 bases to trimming and J lost 2 bases, with 8 bases between them. CDR1 is SGHNT, CDR2 YYREEE, per germline (reference sequence). The chain employs TRBV5-4 and TRBJ1-2, with unresolved D. Source material: PBMCs. The clonotype comes from a man aged 25-40 years in good health and CMV-seronegative. This chain's CDR3 is CASSLALENYGYTF. The DNA of the CDR3 is TGTGCCAGCAGCTTGGCTCTGGAGAACTATGGCTACACCTTC.